The source of this T cell receptor beta chain is a study of liver allograft versus peripheral blood T cells. Overall study: Repertoires of T cell receptors in transplanted livers were compared with recipients' peripheral blood repertoires. Points from the study as a whole: It was reported that the T cell receptor repertoires found inside liver allografts differed from those that were detected in peripheral blood.

TCRdb re-called the reads through MiXCR, storing one row per CDR3 protein. The table shows approximately 15,000 distinct CDR3 sequences, with 20% to 25% occurring only once. Notes on this clonotype: No antigen is known for it.

Trimming took off 3 bases at V and 0 bases at J, with 16 bases between the two ends. CDR1 is SGDLS and CDR2 is YYNGEE in the germline V gene. The CDR3 sequence is 18 residues long. This receptor was identified in a human patient who had a liver transplant. A subset of T cells may come from the graft donor. The chain joins TRBV9 to TRBJ1-6; no clear D gene. The CDR3 region has the DNA TGTGCCAGCAGCGCGGAGGCGGTTGGGAGCTCCTATAATTCACCCCTCCACTTT. Translation gives CASSAEAVGSSYNSPLHF.